A single count supports the clone carrying this T cell receptor (beta chain). The sample belongs to a study of Ad26.COV2.S vaccination and SARS-CoV-2 variants. The CDR3 loop spans 15 amino acids. Trimming at V came to 0 bases and at J to 4 bases, leaving 4 bases not matched to a gene. The germline V gene encodes CDR1 SGHRS and CDR2 YFSETQ. Generated by immunoSEQ multiplex PCR, the TCRdb table keeps only in-frame clones and is missing some. Of tens of thousands of clones listed, 65% to 90% are singletons. The sample here was peripheral blood, taken after recovery from COVID-19. The V gene is TRBV5-1, the J gene TRBJ1-2; 9 positions match TRBD1. The receptor comes from a human donor who had recovered from COVID-19. The DNA of the CDR3 is TGCGCCAGCAGCTTGGCCACGGACAGGGGCTATGGCTACACCTTC. Translation gives CASSLATDRGYGYTF.